Below, one TCR beta chain is given with its context. Antigen specificity is unknown. The source of the sample is a study of T cell repertoires in cytomegalovirus infection. Background on the study: Signatures in public TCR beta sequences pointed to both CMV infection and matching HLA type. Overall study results and limits: HLA-C-restricted CMV-specific TCR beta clonotypes were dominant in the ex vivo response.

TCRdb analysed the reads with MiXCR anew, one entry per CDR3 protein. The sample yields approximately 340,000 distinct CDR3 sequences, 25% to 30% seen once. Germline values: CDR1 SGHVS, CDR2 FQNEAQ. V was trimmed by 0 bases and J by 0 bases, leaving 14 bases between them. The CDR3 totals 18 residues. Specimen: cultured PBMCs, collected from culture after CMV antigen stimulation. The V gene is TRBV7-8, the J gene TRBJ2-2; no firm D call. The receptor was isolated from a human donor in good health (CMV status not recorded). Some clones in this sample may be carry-over from other donors' samples. In DNA, the CDR3 is TGTGCCAGCAGCTTAGCGCGGTTTCGCGGCCCGAACACCGGGGAGCTGTTTTTT. This translates into CASSLARFRGPNTGELFF. The whole variable domain, filled in from reference TRBV7-8 and TRBJ2-2, reads GAGVSQSPRYKVAKRGQDVALRCDPISGHVSLFWYQQALGQGPEFLTYFQNEAQLDKSGLPSDRFFAERPEGSVSTLKIQRTQQEDSAVYLCASSLARFRGPNTGELFFGEGSRLTVL.